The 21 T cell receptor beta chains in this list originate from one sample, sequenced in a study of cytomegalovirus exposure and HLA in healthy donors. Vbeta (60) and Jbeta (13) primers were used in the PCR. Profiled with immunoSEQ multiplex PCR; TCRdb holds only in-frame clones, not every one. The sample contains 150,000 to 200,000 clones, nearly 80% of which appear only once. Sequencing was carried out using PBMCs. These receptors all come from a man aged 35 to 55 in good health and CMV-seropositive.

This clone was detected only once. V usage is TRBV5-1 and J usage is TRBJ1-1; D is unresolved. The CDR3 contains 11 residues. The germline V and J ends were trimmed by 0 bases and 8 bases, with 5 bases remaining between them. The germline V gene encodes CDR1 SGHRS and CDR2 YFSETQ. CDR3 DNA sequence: TGCGCCAGCAGCTTGGGAGCAGAAGCTTTCTTT. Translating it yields CASSLGAEAFF.

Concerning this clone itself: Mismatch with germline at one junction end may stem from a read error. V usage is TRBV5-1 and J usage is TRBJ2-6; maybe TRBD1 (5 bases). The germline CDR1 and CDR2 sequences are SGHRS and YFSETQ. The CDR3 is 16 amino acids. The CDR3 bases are TGCGCCAGCAGCTTGGTGCCCGCCCGTGGGGCCAACGGCCTGACTTTC. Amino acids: CASSLVPARGANGLTF.

DNA for the CDR3: TGTGCCAGCTCATCCGGACAGGGGGGGTCGAATGAGCAGTTCTTC. Protein sequence: CASSSGQGGSNEQFF. V and J are TRBV18 and TRBJ2-1; 10 bases map to TRBD1. Germline CDR1 reads KGHSH; CDR2 reads LQKENI. The CDR3 length is 15 residues. The V and J ends lost 5 bases and 7 bases, in that order; junction bases with no gene match: 8. The full variable domain, in which reference TRBV18 and TRBJ2-1 provide the parts outside the CDR3, is NAGVMQNPRHLVRRRGQEARLRCSPMKGHSHVYWYRQLPEEGLKFMVYLQKENIIDESGMPKERFSAEFPKEGPSILRIQQVVRGDSAAYFCASSSGQGGSNEQFFGPGTRLTVL.

The CDR3 DNA follows: TGTGCCAGCAGCCCCGAGGGCGGGAACAATGAGCAGTTCTTC. This translates into CASSPEGGNNEQFF. The chain employs TRBV7-3 and TRBJ2-1, with D possibly being TRBD2 (6 bases). Between the trimmed V and J ends, which lost 5 bases and 5 bases, there was a span of 13 bases. CDR1 and CDR2 (germline): SGHTA, FQGTGA. The CDR3 contains 14 residues. The variable domain in full, completed from reference TRBV7-3 and TRBJ2-1, reads GAGVSQTPSNKVTEKGKYVELRCDPISGHTALYWYRQSLGQGPEFLIYFQGTGAADDSGLPNDRFFAVRPEGSVSTLKIQRTERGDSAVYLCASSPEGGNNEQFFGPGTRLTVL.

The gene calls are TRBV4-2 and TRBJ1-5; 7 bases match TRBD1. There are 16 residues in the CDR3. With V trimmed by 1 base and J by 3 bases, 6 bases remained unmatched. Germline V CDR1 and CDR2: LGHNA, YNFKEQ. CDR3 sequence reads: CASSQAGDSYNQPQHF. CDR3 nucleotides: TGTGCCAGCAGCCAAGCGGGGGACAGTTACAATCAGCCCCAGCATTTT.

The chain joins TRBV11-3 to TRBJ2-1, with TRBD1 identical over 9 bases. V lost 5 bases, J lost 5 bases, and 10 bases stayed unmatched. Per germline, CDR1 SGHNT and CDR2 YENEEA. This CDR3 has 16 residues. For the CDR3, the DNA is TGTGCCAGCAGCCCGACAGGGGGACTGGCTGACAATGAGCAGTTCTTC. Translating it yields CASSPTGGLADNEQFF.

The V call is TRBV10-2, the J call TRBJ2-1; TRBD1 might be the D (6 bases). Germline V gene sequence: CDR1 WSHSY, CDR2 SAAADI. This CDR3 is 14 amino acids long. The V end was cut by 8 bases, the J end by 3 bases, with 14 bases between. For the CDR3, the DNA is TGCGCCAGCGGAGGACAGCCACTCTACAATGAGCAGTTCTTC. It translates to CASGGQPLYNEQFF.

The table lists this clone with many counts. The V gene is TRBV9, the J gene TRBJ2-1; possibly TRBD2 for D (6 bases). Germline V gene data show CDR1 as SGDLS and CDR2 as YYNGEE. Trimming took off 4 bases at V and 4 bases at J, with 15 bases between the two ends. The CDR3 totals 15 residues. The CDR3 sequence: CASSLGGFQYNEQFF. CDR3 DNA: TGTGCCAGCAGCTTGGGAGGTTTCCAATACAATGAGCAGTTCTTC.

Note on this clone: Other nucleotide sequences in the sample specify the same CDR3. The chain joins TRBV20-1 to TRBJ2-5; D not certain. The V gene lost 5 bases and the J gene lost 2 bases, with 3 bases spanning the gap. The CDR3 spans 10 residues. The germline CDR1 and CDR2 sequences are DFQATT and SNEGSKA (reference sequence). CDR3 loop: CSAYQETQYF. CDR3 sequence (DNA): TGCAGTGCTTATCAAGAGACCCAGTACTTC.

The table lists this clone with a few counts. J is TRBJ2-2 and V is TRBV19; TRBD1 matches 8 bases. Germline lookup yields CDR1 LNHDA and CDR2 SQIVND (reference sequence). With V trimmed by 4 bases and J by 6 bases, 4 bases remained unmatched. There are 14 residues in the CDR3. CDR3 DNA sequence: TGTGCCAGTAGTAGAGAGGGACAGGCCGGGGAGCTGTTTTTT. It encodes CASSREGQAGELFF.

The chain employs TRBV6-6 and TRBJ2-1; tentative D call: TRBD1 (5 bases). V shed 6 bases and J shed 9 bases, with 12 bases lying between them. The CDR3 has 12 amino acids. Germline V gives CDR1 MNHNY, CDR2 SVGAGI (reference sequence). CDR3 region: CASRPTGPEQFF. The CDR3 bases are TGTGCCAGCAGACCAACAGGTCCTGAGCAGTTCTTC.

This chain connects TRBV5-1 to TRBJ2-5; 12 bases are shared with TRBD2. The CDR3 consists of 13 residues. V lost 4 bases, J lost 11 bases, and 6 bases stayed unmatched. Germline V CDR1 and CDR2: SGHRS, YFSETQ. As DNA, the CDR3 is TGCGCCAGCAGCCCCGGGACTAGCGGGCAACAGTACTTC. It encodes CASSPGTSGQQYF. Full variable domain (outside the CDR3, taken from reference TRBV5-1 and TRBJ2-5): KAGVTQTPRYLIKTRGQQVTLSCSPISGHRSVSWYQQTPGQGLQFLFEYFSETQRNKGNFPGRFSGRQFSNSRSEMNVSTLELGDSALYLCASSPGTSGQQYFGPGTRLLVL.

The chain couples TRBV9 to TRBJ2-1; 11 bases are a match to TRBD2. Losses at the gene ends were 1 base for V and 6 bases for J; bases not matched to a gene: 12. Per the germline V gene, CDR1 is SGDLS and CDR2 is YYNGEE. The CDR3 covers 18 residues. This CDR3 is CASSVTSITSGSANEQFF. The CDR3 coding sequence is TGTGCCAGCAGCGTAACATCCATCACTAGCGGGAGCGCCAATGAGCAGTTCTTC.

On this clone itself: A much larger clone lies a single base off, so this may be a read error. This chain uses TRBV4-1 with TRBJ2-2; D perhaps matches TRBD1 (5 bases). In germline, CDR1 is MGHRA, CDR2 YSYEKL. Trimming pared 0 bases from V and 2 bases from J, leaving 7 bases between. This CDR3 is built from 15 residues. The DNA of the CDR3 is TGCGCCAGCAGCCAAGATGGACAAAACACCGGGGAGCTGTTTTTT. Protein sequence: CASSQDGQNTGELFF.

This CDR3 reads CASSWKAGEVSYEQYF. The DNA of the CDR3 is TGTGCCAGCAGTTGGAAAGCGGGAGAAGTATCCTACGAGCAGTACTTC. This chain links TRBV27 with TRBJ2-7, with TRBD2 identical over 8 bases. Germline values: CDR1 MNHEY, CDR2 SMNVEV (reference sequence). Unmatched junction bases numbered 9, after V lost 4 bases and J lost 1 base. This CDR3 comprises 16 residues.

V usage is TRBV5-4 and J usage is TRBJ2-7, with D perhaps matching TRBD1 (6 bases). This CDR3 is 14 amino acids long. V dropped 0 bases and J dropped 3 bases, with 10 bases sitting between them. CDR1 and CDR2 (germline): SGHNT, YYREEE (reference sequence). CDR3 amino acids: CASSLGRGDYEQYF. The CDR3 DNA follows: TGTGCCAGCAGCTTGGGCAGGGGAGACTACGAGCAGTACTTC.

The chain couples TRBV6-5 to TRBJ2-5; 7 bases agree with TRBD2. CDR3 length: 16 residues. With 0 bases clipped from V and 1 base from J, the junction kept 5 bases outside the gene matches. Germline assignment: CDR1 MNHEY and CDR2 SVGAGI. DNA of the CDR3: TGTGCCAGCAGTTACTCGTCGGGACTAACCCAAGAGACCCAGTACTTC. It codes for CASSYSSGLTQETQYF.

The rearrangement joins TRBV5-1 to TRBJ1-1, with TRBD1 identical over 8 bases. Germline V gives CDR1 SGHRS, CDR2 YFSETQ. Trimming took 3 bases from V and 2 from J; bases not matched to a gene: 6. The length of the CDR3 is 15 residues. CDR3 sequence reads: CASSWTGTPNTEAFF. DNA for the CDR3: TGCGCCAGCAGCTGGACAGGGACACCCAACACTGAAGCTTTCTTT.

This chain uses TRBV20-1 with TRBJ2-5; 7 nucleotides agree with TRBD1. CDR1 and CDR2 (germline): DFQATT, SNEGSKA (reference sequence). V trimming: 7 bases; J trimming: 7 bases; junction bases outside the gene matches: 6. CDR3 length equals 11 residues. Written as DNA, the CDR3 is TGCAGTGGAGGGGGCTCAGGGACCCAGTACTTC. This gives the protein CSGGGSGTQYF.

The CDR3 is CASSAPRGQGYEQYF. The CDR3 DNA sequence: TGTGCCAGCAGTGCACCCAGGGGACAGGGCTACGAGCAGTACTTC. This chain joins TRBV27 and TRBJ2-7, with 9 bases aligning to TRBD1. Germline CDR1 and CDR2: MNHEY and SMNVEV (reference sequence). The CDR3 extends over 15 amino acids. J was trimmed by 3 bases and V by 5 bases; bases with no gene match: 8.

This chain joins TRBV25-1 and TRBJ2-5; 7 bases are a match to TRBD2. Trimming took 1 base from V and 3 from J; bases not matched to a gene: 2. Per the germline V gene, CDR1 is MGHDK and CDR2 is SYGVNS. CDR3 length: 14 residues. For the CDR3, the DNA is TGTGCCAGCAGTGAATGGGGGGGTAAAGAGACCCAGTACTTC. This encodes CASSEWGGKETQYF.